Listed here is a single TCR beta chain. The data originate from a study of preoperative IRX-2 immunotherapy in early breast cancer. As for treatment: preoperative locoregional IRX-2 cytokine immunotherapy. Patients received preoperative, locoregional IRX-2 cytokine immunotherapy in a phase Ib study. V was pared by 3 bases and J by 4 bases, with 1 base of the junction left unmatched. The germline V gene has CDR1 SGHVS and CDR2 FNYEAQ. This CDR3 has 14 residues. TCRdb keeps only in-frame clones here, not all; method: immunoSEQ multiplex PCR. Among 30,000 to 45,000 clones, 80% to 90% were seen once, and the ten largest hold about 1.5%.

Sequencing used lymph node tissue, obtained after IRX-2 immunotherapy. This TCR came from a human donor with breast cancer. The rearrangement joins TRBV7-6 to TRBJ1-2; 11 positions agree with TRBD1. This CDR3 is CASSLGQGVYGYTF. CDR3 bases: TGTGCCAGCAGCTTGGGACAGGGGGTCTATGGCTACACCTTC.